Each of the 32 T cell receptor beta chains below was sequenced from the same sample in a study of T-cell reconstitution after alpha-beta-depleted transplantation in children. Unique molecular identifiers featured in how the TCRbeta library was prepared. TCRdb called the PCR reads again in MiXCR, with one record for every CDR3 protein. The sample shows around 230,000 distinct CDR3 sequences, roughly 18% of them seen only once. Source: PBMCs, mostly from graft donor cells, taken 360 days after TCRalphabeta/CD19-depleted stem cell transplant. Receptors were obtained from a male patient aged 2 to 9 who had a stem cell transplant for acute lymphoblastic leukemia, so the T cells may come from the graft donor.

The rearrangement links TRBV18 to TRBJ2-7; no definite D call. This CDR3 is built from 20 residues. Looked up from germline, CDR1 is KGHSH and CDR2 is LQKENI. The V gene lost 1 base and the J gene lost 0 bases, with 25 bases spanning the gap. CDR3 DNA sequence: TGTGCCAGCTCACCACGGCCCCCAGCGACTCTAGTCCCTAGCTCCTACGAGCAGTACTTC. It yields the protein CASSPRPPATLVPSSYEQYF.

This clonotype appeared once. This rearrangement joins TRBV12-3 or TRBV12-4 to TRBJ2-1, with 8 nucleotides matching TRBD2. The CDR3 has 15 residues. J gave up 2 bases and V 6 bases, and 6 bases lay outside the gene matches. CDR3 protein: CASSEGLVAYNEQFF. The CDR3 DNA reads TGTGCCAGCAGCGAGGGACTAGTTGCCTACAATGAGCAGTTCTTC.

The chain carries TRBV10-3 and TRBJ2-7; possible D gene TRBD1, 5 bases. This CDR3 has 12 amino acids. CDR1 is ENHRY and CDR2 is SYGVKD in the germline V gene. V was cut by 10 bases and J by 5 bases, with 15 bases left in between. CDR3 protein: CATAGLGDEQYF. The CDR3 bases are TGTGCCACGGCAGGGTTAGGGGACGAGCAGTACTTC.

V usage is TRBV5-1 and J usage is TRBJ1-6; 9 bases align to TRBD1. The CDR3 runs 15 residues. The V gene's germline CDR1 is SGHRS and CDR2 YFSETQ. With 0 bases clipped from V and 6 bases from J, the junction kept 1 base outside the gene matches. CDR3 coding DNA: TGCGCCAGCAGCTTGGAGGGACAGGGTAATTCACCCCTCCACTTT. Protein product: CASSLEGQGNSPLHF. The variable domain in full, completed from reference TRBV5-1 and TRBJ1-6, reads KAGVTQTPRYLIKTRGQQVTLSCSPISGHRSVSWYQQTPGQGLQFLFEYFSETQRNKGNFPGRFSGRQFSNSRSEMNVSTLELGDSALYLCASSLEGQGNSPLHFGNGTRLTVT.

The chain couples TRBV11-2 to TRBJ2-1, with TRBD2 identical over 13 bases. CDR3 size: 18 residues. V dropped 5 bases and J dropped 0; count of bases not matched to a gene: 7. Germline assignment: CDR1 SGHAT and CDR2 FQNNGV. This CDR3 reads CASSHPTSGGASYNEQFF. CDR3 sequence (DNA): TGTGCCAGCAGCCACCCAACTAGCGGGGGGGCCTCCTACAATGAGCAGTTCTTC.

J is TRBJ2-6 and V is TRBV5-1; TRBD1 matches 7 bases. This CDR3 is built from 18 residues. Germline V gives CDR1 SGHRS, CDR2 YFSETQ. Germline trimming cut 0 bases from V and 2 bases from J; bases unmatched to any gene: 8. The CDR3, as DNA: TGCGCCAGCAGCTTGGAACCCAGGGGGTCCACTGGGGCCAACGTCCTGACTTTC. Amino acid sequence: CASSLEPRGSTGANVLTF.

The V gene is TRBV4-3, the J gene TRBJ1-2; the D is unclear. This CDR3 is built from 15 residues. The germline V gene encodes CDR1 LGHNA and CDR2 YSLEER. Between the trimmed V and J ends, which lost 0 bases and 5 bases, there was a span of 13 bases. The chain's CDR3 is CASSQERRDPYGYTF. CDR3 DNA sequence: TGCGCCAGCAGCCAAGAAAGGAGGGATCCGTATGGCTACACCTTC.

The sample holds a few counts of this clonotype. The chain links TRBV4-2 to TRBJ1-3; TRBD1 aligns across 7 bases. V was pared by 3 bases and J by 3 bases, with 14 bases of the junction left unmatched. The germline V gene encodes CDR1 LGHNA and CDR2 YNFKEQ. The CDR3 sequence is 18 residues long. CDR3 in DNA: TGTGCCAGCAGCCACTTACAGGGGCACGAACATCGTGGAAACACCATATATTTT. This translates into CASSHLQGHEHRGNTIYF.

This clonotype was observed a few times. The rearrangement joins TRBV10-3 to TRBJ2-2; D is uncertain. The CDR3 is 13 amino acids. V was cut by 5 bases and J by 6 bases, with 10 bases left in between. Germline-derived CDR1 and CDR2 are ENHRY and SYGVKD. The CDR3 nucleotides read TGTGCCATCAGTCTCGATTGGGCCGGGGAGCTGTTTTTT. It codes for CAISLDWAGELFF.

Only a few counts were recorded for this clonotype. The chain uses TRBV5-1 and TRBJ2-7, with TRBD2 as a possible D gene (5 bases). The V gene lost 2 bases and the J gene lost 6 bases, with 12 bases spanning the gap. This CDR3 comprises 13 residues. Germline lookup yields CDR1 SGHRS and CDR2 YFSETQ. The DNA for the CDR3 is TGCGCCAGCAGCTTTCTGAGGGATCTCGAGCAGTACTTC. Residues: CASSFLRDLEQYF.

Ten or more counts support this clonotype. The chain combines TRBV6-4 with TRBJ2-3; D gene unclear. Germline CDR1 MRHNA, CDR2 SNTAGT. This CDR3 comprises 13 residues. Trimming took off 1 base at V and 4 bases at J, with 6 bases between the two ends. CDR3: CASSDYLSDTQYF. CDR3 nucleotides: TGTGCCAGCAGTGACTACTTATCAGATACGCAGTATTTT.

The CDR3 is CASSQPPGSGELFF. The CDR3 DNA is TGTGCCAGCAGTCAGCCCCCAGGGTCCGGGGAGCTGTTTTTT. The chain carries TRBV28 and TRBJ2-2; weak D call: TRBD1 (5 bases). The CDR3 is 14 amino acids. Germline-derived CDR1 and CDR2 are MDHEN and SYDVKM. V gave up 5 bases and J gave up 6 bases, with 13 bases separating them.

This clonotype has a handful of counts. J is TRBJ2-1 and V is TRBV7-6, with 7 positions matching TRBD1. This CDR3 comprises 14 residues. V gave up 4 bases and J gave up 9 bases; unmatched junction bases: 9. Germline V gene lookup returns CDR1 SGHVS and CDR2 FNYEAQ. The CDR3: CASSSGTGVGEQFF. CDR3 coding DNA: TGTGCCAGCAGCTCCGGTACAGGGGTCGGTGAGCAGTTCTTC.

This clonotype turned up a few times. The rearrangement joins TRBV6-2 or TRBV6-3 to TRBJ2-2, with a weak D call TRBD1 (6 bases). V lost 7 bases and J lost 1, with 13 bases in between. CDR3 length equals 15 residues. Looked up from germline, CDR1 is MNHEY and CDR2 is SVGEGT. CDR3 in amino acids: CASTDTTGNTGELFF. The CDR3 bases are TGTGCCAGCACTGATACGACAGGGAACACCGGGGAGCTGTTTTTT.

This clonotype was found a few times. This chain connects TRBV6-2 or TRBV6-3 to TRBJ2-3; TRBD2 matches 8 bases. The ends lost 6 bases at V and 4 bases at J; junction bases unmatched: 9. CDR3 size: 15 residues. CDR1 is MNHEY and CDR2 is SVGEGT in the germline V gene. CDR3: CASSSLRGGPDTQYF. The CDR3 DNA reads TGTGCCAGCAGCTCCCTTCGGGGGGGTCCAGATACGCAGTATTTT.

This clonotype was picked up a small number of times. This chain links TRBV4-3 with TRBJ1-1, with a possible D match to TRBD1 (5 bases). The V gene's germline CDR1 is LGHNA and CDR2 YSLEER. Between the trimmed V and J ends, which lost 2 bases and 1 base, there was a span of 8 bases. CDR3 length: 14 residues. CDR3 loop: CASSQWTQNTEAFF. For the CDR3, the DNA is TGCGCCAGCAGCCAATGGACACAGAACACTGAAGCTTTCTTT.

This clonotype was detected a few times. This rearrangement joins TRBV13 to TRBJ2-6, with 9 bases that match TRBD1. The CDR3 is 18 residues long. The V and J ends lost 4 bases and 2 bases, in that order; junction bases with no gene match: 9. The V gene's germline CDR1 is PRHDT and CDR2 FYEKMQ (reference sequence). The CDR3 here is CASSSGTGLSPGANVLTF. CDR3 nucleotides: TGTGCCAGCAGCTCCGGGACAGGGTTATCCCCTGGGGCCAACGTCCTGACTTTC.

This rearrangement joins TRBV20-1 to TRBJ2-7; 8 bases are a match to TRBD2. Losses at the gene ends were 3 bases for V and 2 bases for J; bases not matched to a gene: 9. Looked up from germline, CDR1 is DFQATT and CDR2 is SNEGSKA (reference sequence). The CDR3 runs to 15 residues. The CDR3 sequence is CSARNGAGGTYEQYF. DNA of the CDR3: TGCAGTGCTAGGAACGGCGCGGGAGGTACCTACGAGCAGTACTTC.

The chain carries TRBV5-1 and TRBJ2-1; 7 positions match TRBD1. The V gene's germline CDR1 is SGHRS and CDR2 YFSETQ. The CDR3 consists of 14 residues. V gave up 5 bases and J gave up 4 bases; unmatched junction bases: 6. CDR3 loop: CASRDPGQYNEQFF. The CDR3 nucleotides are TGCGCCAGCAGAGATCCGGGACAGTACAATGAGCAGTTCTTC.

The table lists this clonotype with many counts. The chain uses TRBV29-1 and TRBJ2-7; maybe TRBD2 (5 bases). CDR3 length equals 11 residues. Trimming left V 2 bases short and J 4 bases short, with 6 bases between. CDR1 SQVTM and CDR2 ANQGSEA come from the germline V gene. The DNA of the CDR3 is TGCAGCGTTGAAAGCGGTTACGAGCAGTACTTC. Translated: CSVESGYEQYF.

This clonotype was seen a handful of times. This chain connects TRBV6-5 to TRBJ2-2, with 9 positions matching TRBD1. The junction had 2 bases not matched to a gene; V was cut back by 2 bases and J by 4 bases. The CDR3 spans 15 residues. The germline V gene has CDR1 MNHEY and CDR2 SVGAGI. CDR3 loop: CASSYGTGTTGELFF. The CDR3 nucleotides are TGTGCCAGCAGTTACGGGACAGGGACCACCGGGGAGCTGTTTTTT.

This clonotype has more than one count but fewer than ten. The chain uses TRBV6-5 and TRBJ2-3; 13 nucleotides match TRBD2. Germline V gene sequence: CDR1 MNHEY, CDR2 SVGAGI. V was clipped by 2 bases and J by 7 bases; unmatched bases: 15. The CDR3 has 19 residues. The CDR3 bases are TGTGCCAGCAGTTACGTGGGGCCCCTCGGACTAGCGGGGGTGAATACGCAGTATTTT. Its translation: CASSYVGPLGLAGVNTQYF.

V is TRBV2 and J is TRBJ2-4; weak D call: TRBD1 (6 bases). Looked up from germline, CDR1 is SNHLY and CDR2 is FYNNEI. Between the trimmed V and J ends, which lost 10 bases and 1 base, there was a span of 29 bases. The CDR3 covers 19 residues. DNA for the CDR3: TGTGCCATCTGTTTTTTAAACTCTCCCCTTCAGGGGGCCAAAAACATTCAGTACTTC. Its translation: CAICFLNSPLQGAKNIQYF.

This clonotype was counted many times. The chain recombines TRBV5-1 with TRBJ2-7; 7 bases fit TRBD1. This CDR3 has 16 amino acids. J gave up 2 bases and V 1 base, and 9 bases lay outside the gene matches. Germline CDR1 SGHRS, CDR2 YFSETQ. The CDR3 region is CASSLYWDSLTYEQYF. In nucleotides, the CDR3 is TGCGCCAGCAGCTTGTACTGGGACAGCCTAACCTACGAGCAGTACTTC.

J is TRBJ1-6 and V is TRBV12-3 or TRBV12-4, with TRBD1 matching 8 bases. CDR3 length: 14 amino acids. V dropped 5 bases and J dropped 7; count of bases not matched to a gene: 4. This chain's CDR3 is CASSDQGANSPLHF. The CDR3 DNA reads TGTGCCAGCAGTGACCAGGGGGCAAATTCACCCCTCCACTTT.

The chain employs TRBV12-3 or TRBV12-4 and TRBJ1-4, with a weak D call TRBD1 (5 bases). The length of the CDR3 is 13 residues. Trimming took 7 bases from V and 7 from J, leaving 13 bases between them. CDR3 region: CASMDPRGEKLFF. The CDR3 region has the DNA TGTGCCAGCATGGACCCTAGGGGTGAAAAACTGTTTTTT.

In its sample, this clonotype was seen a few times. V and J are TRBV5-4 and TRBJ2-5; D not certain. V was clipped by 1 base and J by 1 base, with 2 bases between them. Germline values: CDR1 SGHNT, CDR2 YYREEE (reference sequence). The CDR3 is 12 residues long. Here the CDR3 DNA reads TGTGCCAGCAGCTTGCCCCAAGAGACCCAGTACTTC. Protein product: CASSLPQETQYF.

This clonotype was counted at least ten times. The chain carries TRBV12-3 or TRBV12-4 and TRBJ2-5; possible D gene TRBD1, 6 bases. The V end lost 9 bases, the J end lost 5 bases, and 19 bases lay between the germline ends. CDR3 length: 14 residues. CDR3 sequence reads: CARRTGILVETQYF. CDR3 coding DNA: TGTGCCAGACGTACAGGGATCTTGGTGGAGACCCAGTACTTC.

This chain links TRBV12-3 or TRBV12-4 with TRBJ1-4, with D possibly being TRBD1 (5 bases). V was clipped by 2 bases and J by 4 bases, with 11 bases between them. This CDR3 is built from 15 residues. The CDR3 reads CASSLKGRVNEKLFF. CDR3 bases: TGTGCCAGCAGTTTAAAGGGCAGGGTTAATGAAAAACTGTTTTTT.

The sample holds many counts of this clonotype. The chain has TRBV10-3 and TRBJ1-1; D is perhaps TRBD1 (5 bases). Looked up from germline, CDR1 is ENHRY and CDR2 is SYGVKD. This CDR3 comprises 15 residues. V shed 0 bases and J shed 5 bases, with 13 bases lying between them. The CDR3: CAISESWGVGTEAFF. The CDR3 DNA reads TGTGCCATCAGTGAGTCGTGGGGGGTAGGGACTGAAGCTTTCTTT.

This clonotype was seen only a few times. The rearrangement joins TRBV7-9 to TRBJ2-7; D not resolved. V dropped 1 base and J dropped 0 bases, with 10 bases sitting between them. The CDR3 extends over 15 amino acids. Germline V gene sequence: CDR1 SEHNR, CDR2 FQNEAQ (reference sequence). The CDR3 nucleotides are TGTGCCAGCAGCTTAGTAGAGTTTTCCTCCTACGAGCAGTACTTC. This sequence encodes CASSLVEFSSYEQYF.

This clonotype was counted at least ten times. This chain links TRBV27 with TRBJ2-7; D perhaps matches TRBD1 (5 bases). This CDR3 has 13 residues. V was clipped by 5 bases and J by 4 bases, with 12 bases between them. Germline-derived CDR1 and CDR2 are MNHEY and SMNVEV (reference sequence). CDR3 DNA sequence: TGTGCCAGCAGTGACAGAGAAAGATACGAGCAGTACTTC. It translates to CASSDRERYEQYF.